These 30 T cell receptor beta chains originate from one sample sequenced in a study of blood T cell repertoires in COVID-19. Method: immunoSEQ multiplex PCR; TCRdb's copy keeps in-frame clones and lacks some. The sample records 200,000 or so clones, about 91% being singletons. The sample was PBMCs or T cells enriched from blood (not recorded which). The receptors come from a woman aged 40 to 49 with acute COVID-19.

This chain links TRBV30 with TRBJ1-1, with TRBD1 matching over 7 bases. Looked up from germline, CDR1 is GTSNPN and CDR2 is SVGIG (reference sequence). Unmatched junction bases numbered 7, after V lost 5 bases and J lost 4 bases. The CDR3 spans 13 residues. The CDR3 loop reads CAWGHDRATEAFF. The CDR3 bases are TGTGCCTGGGGACATGACAGGGCCACTGAAGCTTTCTTT.

CDR3: CASSLQGALSEKLFF. The CDR3 nucleotides read TGTGCCAGCAGTTTACAGGGGGCTTTGTCTGAAAAACTGTTTTTT. The chain uses TRBV27 and TRBJ1-4; 8 bases line up with TRBD1. The CDR3 runs 15 residues. V shed 2 bases, J shed 7 bases, and the junction held 6 bases outside the gene matches. Germline CDR1 MNHEY, CDR2 SMNVEV (reference sequence). Variable domain in full (rest from reference TRBV27 and TRBJ1-4): EAQVTQNPRYLITVTGKKLTVTCSQNMNHEYMSWYRQDPGLGLRQIYYSMNVEVTDKGDVPEGYKVSRKEKRNFPLILESPSPNQTSLYFCASSLQGALSEKLFFGSGTQLSVL.

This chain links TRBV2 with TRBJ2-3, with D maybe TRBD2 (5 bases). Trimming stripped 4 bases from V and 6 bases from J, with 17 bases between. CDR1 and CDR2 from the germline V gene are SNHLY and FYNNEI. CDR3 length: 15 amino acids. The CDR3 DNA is TGTGCCAGCAGTGGGGAGAATATCGGTTCGGATACGCAGTATTTT. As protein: CASSGENIGSDTQYF.

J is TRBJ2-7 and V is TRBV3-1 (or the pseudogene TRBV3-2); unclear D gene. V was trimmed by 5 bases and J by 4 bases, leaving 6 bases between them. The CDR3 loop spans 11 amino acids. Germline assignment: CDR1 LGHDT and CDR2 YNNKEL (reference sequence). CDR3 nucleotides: TGTGCCAGCAGCACATTTTACGAGCAGTACTTC. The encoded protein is CASSTFYEQYF.

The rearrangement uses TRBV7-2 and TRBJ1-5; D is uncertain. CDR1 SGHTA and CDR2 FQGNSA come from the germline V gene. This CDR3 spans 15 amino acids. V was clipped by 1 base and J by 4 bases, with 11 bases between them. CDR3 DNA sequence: TGTGCCAGCAGCTTAGGAGGGTCTCGTAATCAGCCCCAGCATTTT. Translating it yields CASSLGGSRNQPQHF.

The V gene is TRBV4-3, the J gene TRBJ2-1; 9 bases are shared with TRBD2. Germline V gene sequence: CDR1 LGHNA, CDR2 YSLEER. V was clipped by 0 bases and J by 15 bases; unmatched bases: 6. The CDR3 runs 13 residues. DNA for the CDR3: TGCGCCAGCAGCCAAGAGGGAGGGACTAGCAGGTTCTTC. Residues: CASSQEGGTSRFF.

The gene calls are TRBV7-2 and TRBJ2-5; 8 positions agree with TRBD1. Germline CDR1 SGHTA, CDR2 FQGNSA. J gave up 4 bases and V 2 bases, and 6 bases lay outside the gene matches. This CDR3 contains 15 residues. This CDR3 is CASSLTAGGGETQYF. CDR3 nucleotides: TGTGCCAGCAGCTTAACGGCAGGGGGCGGAGAGACCCAGTACTTC.

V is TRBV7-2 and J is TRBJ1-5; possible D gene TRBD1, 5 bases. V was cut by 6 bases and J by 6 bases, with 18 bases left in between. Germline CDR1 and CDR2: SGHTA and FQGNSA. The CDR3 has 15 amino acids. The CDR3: CASRQTVGGGQPQHF. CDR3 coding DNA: TGTGCCAGCAGACAAACGGTCGGGGGGGGTCAGCCCCAGCATTTT.

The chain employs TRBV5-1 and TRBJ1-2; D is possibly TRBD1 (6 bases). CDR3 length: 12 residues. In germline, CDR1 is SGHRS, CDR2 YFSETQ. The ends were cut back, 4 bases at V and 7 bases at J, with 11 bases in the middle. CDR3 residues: CASSRGGAGYTF. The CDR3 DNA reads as TGCGCCAGCAGCAGAGGGGGGGCTGGCTACACCTTC.

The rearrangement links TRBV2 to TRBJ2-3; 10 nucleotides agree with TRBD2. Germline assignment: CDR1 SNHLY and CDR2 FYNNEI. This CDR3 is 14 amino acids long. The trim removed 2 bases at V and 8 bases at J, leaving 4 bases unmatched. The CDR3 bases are TGTGCCAGCAGTGAAAGCGGGGGGGGAGGTACGCAGTATTTT. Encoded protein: CASSESGGGGTQYF.

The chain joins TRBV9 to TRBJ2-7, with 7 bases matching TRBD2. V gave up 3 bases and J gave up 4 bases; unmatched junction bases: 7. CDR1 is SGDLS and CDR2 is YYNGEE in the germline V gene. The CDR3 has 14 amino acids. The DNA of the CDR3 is TGTGCCAGCAGCGCGGGGGGAGACCAATACGAGCAGTACTTC. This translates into CASSAGGDQYEQYF.

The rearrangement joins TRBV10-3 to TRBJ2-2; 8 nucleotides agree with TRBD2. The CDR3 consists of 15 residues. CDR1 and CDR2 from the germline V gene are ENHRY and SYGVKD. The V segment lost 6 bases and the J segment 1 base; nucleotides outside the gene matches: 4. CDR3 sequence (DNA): TGTGCCATCAGGCCTAGCGGGTTGAACACCGGGGAGCTGTTTTTT. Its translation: CAIRPSGLNTGELFF.

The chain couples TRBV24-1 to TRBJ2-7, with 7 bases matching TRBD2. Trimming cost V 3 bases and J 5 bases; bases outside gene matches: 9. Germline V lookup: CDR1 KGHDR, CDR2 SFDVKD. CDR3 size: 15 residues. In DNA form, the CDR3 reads TGTGCCACCAGTGATCTACCGGGGGACTATAACGAGCAGTACGTC. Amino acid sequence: CATSDLPGDYNEQYV.

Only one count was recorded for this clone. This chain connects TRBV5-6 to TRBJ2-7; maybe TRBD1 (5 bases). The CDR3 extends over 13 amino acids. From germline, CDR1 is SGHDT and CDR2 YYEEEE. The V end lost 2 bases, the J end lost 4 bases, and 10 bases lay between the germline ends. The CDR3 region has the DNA TGTGCCAGCAGCTTCTACGACAGATACGAGCAGTACTTC. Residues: CASSFYDRYEQYF. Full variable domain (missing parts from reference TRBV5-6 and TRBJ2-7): DAGVTQSPTHLIKTRGQQVTLRCSPKSGHDTVSWYQQALGQGPQFIFQYYEEEERQRGNFPDRFSGHQFPNYSSELNVNALLLGDSALYLCASSFYDRYEQYFGPGTRLTVT.

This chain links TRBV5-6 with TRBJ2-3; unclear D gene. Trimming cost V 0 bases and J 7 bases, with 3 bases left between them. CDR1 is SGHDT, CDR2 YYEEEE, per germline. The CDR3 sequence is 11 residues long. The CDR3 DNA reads TGTGCCAGCAGCTTGGACTATACGCAGTATTTT. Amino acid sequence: CASSLDYTQYF.

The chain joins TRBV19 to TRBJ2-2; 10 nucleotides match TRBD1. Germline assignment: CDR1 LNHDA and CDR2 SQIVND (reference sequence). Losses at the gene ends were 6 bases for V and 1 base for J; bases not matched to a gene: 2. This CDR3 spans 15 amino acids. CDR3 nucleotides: TGTGCCAGTAGGACAGGGGGCAGGAACACCGGGGAGCTGTTTTTT. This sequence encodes CASRTGGRNTGELFF.

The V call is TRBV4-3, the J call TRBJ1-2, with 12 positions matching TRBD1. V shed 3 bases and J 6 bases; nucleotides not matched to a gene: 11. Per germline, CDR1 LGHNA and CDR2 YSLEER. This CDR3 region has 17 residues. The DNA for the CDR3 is TGCGCCAGCAGCCAGCTCTCCGGGACAGGGGGCGCGGATGGCTACACCTTC. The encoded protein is CASSQLSGTGGADGYTF.

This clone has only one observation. The CDR3 bases are TGTGCTAGTGGTTCCCCTCCCTATCAGCCCCAGCATTTT. Protein sequence: CASGSPPYQPQHF. V and J are TRBV12-5 and TRBJ1-5; D not resolved. This CDR3 has 13 residues. CDR1 is LGHNT, CDR2 FRNRAP, per germline. Between the trimmed V and J ends, which lost 4 bases and 5 bases, there was a span of 9 bases.

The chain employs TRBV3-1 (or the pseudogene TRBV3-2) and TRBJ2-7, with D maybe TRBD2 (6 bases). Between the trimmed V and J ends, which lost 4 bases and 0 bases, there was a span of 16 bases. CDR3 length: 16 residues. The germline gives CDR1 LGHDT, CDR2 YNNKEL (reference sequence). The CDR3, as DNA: TGTGCCAGCAGCCCACTAAAGGGACTCAGCTCCTACGAGCAGTACTTC. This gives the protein CASSPLKGLSSYEQYF.

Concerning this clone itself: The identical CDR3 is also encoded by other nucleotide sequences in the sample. CDR3 coding DNA: TGTGCCAGCAGCCAAGGGCAGGGCAATCAGCCCCAGCATTTT. It translates to CASSQGQGNQPQHF. This sequence joins TRBV3-1 (or the pseudogene TRBV3-2) and TRBJ1-5, with D hard to call. The CDR3 covers 14 residues. CDR1 and CDR2 (germline): LGHDT, YNNKEL (reference sequence). The germline V and J ends were trimmed by 1 base and 2 bases, with 6 bases remaining between them.

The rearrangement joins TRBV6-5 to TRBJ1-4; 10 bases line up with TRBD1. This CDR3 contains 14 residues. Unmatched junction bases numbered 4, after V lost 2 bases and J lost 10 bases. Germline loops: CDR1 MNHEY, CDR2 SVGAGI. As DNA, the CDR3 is TGTGCCAGCAGTTACGCCGGGACAGGGGTAAAACTGTTTTTT. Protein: CASSYAGTGVKLFF.

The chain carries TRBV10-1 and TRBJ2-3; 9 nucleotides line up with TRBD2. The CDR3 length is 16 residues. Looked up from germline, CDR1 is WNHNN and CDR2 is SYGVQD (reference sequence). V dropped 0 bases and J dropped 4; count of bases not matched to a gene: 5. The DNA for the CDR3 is TGCGCCAGCAGTGAGTCGCTAGCGGGGTCGCCAGATACGCAGTATTTT. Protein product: CASSESLAGSPDTQYF.

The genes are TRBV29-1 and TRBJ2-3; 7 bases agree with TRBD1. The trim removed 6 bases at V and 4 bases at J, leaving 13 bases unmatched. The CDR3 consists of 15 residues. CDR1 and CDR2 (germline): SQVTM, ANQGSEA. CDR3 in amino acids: CSVTRQGQRADTQYF. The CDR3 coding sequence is TGCAGCGTGACCCGACAGGGCCAGAGGGCAGATACGCAGTATTTT.

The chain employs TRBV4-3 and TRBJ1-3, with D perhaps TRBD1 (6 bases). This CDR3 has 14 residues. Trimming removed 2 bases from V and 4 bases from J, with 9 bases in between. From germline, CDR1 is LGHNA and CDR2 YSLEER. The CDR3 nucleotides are TGCGCCAGCAGCCAACAGGGGTCGGGAAACACCATATATTTT. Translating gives CASSQQGSGNTIYF.

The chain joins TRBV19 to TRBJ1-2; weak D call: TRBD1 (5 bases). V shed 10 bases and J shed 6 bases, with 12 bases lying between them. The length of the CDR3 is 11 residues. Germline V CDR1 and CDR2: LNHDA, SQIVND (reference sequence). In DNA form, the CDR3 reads TGTGCCACTAGAACGGGGGATGGCTACACCTTC. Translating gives CATRTGDGYTF.

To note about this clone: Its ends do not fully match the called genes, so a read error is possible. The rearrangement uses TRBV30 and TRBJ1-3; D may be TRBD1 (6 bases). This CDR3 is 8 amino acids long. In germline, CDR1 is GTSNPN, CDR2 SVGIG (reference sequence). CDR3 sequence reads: CALDGGDF. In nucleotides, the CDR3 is TGTGCCTTGGATGGGGGCGATTTT.

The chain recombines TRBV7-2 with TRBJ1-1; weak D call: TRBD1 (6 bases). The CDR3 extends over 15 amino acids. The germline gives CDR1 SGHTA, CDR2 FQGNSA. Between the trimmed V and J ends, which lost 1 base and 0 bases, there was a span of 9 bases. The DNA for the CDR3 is TGTGCCAGCAGCTTAGTTACAGGGATGAACACTGAAGCTTTCTTT. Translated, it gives CASSLVTGMNTEAFF. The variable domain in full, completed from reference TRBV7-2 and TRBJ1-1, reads GAGVSQSPSNKVTEKGKDVELRCDPISGHTALYWYRQSLGQGLEFLIYFQGNSAPDKSGLPSDRFSAERTGGSVSTLTIQRTQQEDSAVYLCASSLVTGMNTEAFFGQGTRLTVV.

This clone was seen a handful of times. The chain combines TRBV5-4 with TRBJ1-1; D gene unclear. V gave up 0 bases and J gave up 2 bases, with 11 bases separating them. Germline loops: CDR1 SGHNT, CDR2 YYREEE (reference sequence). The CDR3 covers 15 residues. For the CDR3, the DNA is TGTGCCAGCAGCTTGGCAGTACAGAGCAACACTGAAGCTTTCTTT. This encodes CASSLAVQSNTEAFF.

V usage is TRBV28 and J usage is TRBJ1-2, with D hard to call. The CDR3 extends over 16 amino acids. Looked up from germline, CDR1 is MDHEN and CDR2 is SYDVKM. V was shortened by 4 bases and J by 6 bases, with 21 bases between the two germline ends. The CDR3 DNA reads TGTGCCAGCAGTTCGGCGGGAAAAGGTGGCGGAAATGGCTACACCTTC. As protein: CASSSAGKGGGNGYTF.

In DNA form, the CDR3 reads TGTGCCAGCAGCTTCAAGGCCCAGGGAAGTGAAAAACTGTTTTTT. This sequence encodes CASSFKAQGSEKLFF. The J gene is TRBJ1-4, the V gene TRBV5-6, with D perhaps TRBD1 (5 bases). CDR3 length equals 15 residues. V was pared by 2 bases and J by 7 bases, with 15 bases between. CDR1 is SGHDT and CDR2 is YYEEEE in the germline V gene.